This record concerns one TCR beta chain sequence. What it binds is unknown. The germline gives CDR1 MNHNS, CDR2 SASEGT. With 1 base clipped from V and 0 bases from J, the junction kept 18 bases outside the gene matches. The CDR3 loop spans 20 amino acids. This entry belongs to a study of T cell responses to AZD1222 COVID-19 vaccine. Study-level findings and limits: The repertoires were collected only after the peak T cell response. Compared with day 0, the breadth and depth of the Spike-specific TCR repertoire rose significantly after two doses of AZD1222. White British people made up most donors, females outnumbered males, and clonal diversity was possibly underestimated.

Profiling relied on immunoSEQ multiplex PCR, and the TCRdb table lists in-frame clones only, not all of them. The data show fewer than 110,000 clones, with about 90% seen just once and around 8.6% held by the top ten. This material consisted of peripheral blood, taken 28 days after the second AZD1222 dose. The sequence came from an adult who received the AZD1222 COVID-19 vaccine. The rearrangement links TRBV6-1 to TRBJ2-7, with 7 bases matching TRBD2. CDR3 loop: CASSEGRGGPGPPSSYEQYF. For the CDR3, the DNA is TGTGCCAGCAGTGAAGGGCGCGGGGGACCGGGACCCCCCAGCTCCTACGAGCAGTACTTC.